This is a list of T cell receptor beta chains from one sample in a study of OX40 agonist ivuxolimab in advanced cancers. Method: immunoSEQ multiplex PCR; TCRdb's copy keeps in-frame clones and lacks some. Of 84,000 or so clones in the sample, nearly 90% are singletons; the top ten hold 0.25% to 0.35%. The sample consisted of CD4+ or CD8+ T cells sorted from blood, taken in a trial of the OX40 agonist ivuxolimab. Receptors originate from an adult with an advanced solid tumor such as melanoma, head and neck, liver or kidney cancer. CDR3s include the opening cysteine and the closing phenylalanine or tryptophan. Fields, in order: D gene, J gene, clone size, V gene, CDR3 protein, CDR3 DNA. D genes are given only for firm matches. Size is stated for part of the rows, as once, few or many counts, or as a class when the clone is expanded.

d_call: TRBD2
j_call: TRBJ2-3
clone_size: NA
v_call: TRBV7-9
cdr3_aa: CASSLAMRGGGTDTQYF
cdr3_nt: TGTGCCAGCAGCTTAGCGATGAGGGGAGGGGGCACAGATACGCAGTATTTT

d_call: NA
j_call: TRBJ2-7
clone_size: NA
v_call: TRBV7-2
cdr3_aa: CASSFPQGGSYEQYF
cdr3_nt: TGTGCCAGCAGCTTCCCCCAGGGGGGGTCCTACGAGCAGTACTTC

d_call: NA
j_call: TRBJ1-2
clone_size: NA
v_call: TRBV7-9
cdr3_aa: CASSPSLSRAYGYTF
cdr3_nt: TGTGCCAGCAGCCCTAGCCTTAGCAGGGCCTATGGCTACACCTTC

d_call: NA
j_call: TRBJ2-2
clone_size: few
v_call: TRBV4-1
cdr3_aa: CASEDWVANTGELFF
cdr3_nt: TGCGCCAGCGAGGATTGGGTCGCGAACACCGGGGAGCTGTTTTTT

d_call: NA
j_call: TRBJ2-5
clone_size: few
v_call: TRBV6-5
cdr3_aa: CVTGFQETQYF
cdr3_nt: TGCGTCACAGGGTTCCAAGAGACCCAGTACTTC

d_call: TRBD2
j_call: TRBJ2-4
clone_size: once
v_call: TRBV5-1
cdr3_aa: CASSLAPGTSGGIAKNIQYF
cdr3_nt: TGCGCCAGCAGCTTGGCCCCCGGGACTAGCGGGGGTATAGCCAAAAACATTCAGTACTTC

d_call: NA
j_call: TRBJ1-1
clone_size: few
v_call: TRBV7-2
cdr3_aa: CASSLATEAFF
cdr3_nt: TGTGCCAGCAGCTTAGCCACTGAAGCTTTCTTT

d_call: TRBD1
j_call: TRBJ1-2
clone_size: once
v_call: TRBV11-1
cdr3_aa: CASSPDRGYGYTF
cdr3_nt: TGTGCCAGCAGCCCTGACAGGGGGTATGGCTACACCTTC

d_call: NA
j_call: TRBJ1-5
clone_size: NA
v_call: TRBV19
cdr3_aa: CASSIDQGGTQPQHF
cdr3_nt: TGTGCCAGTAGTATAGATCAAGGGGGGACTCAGCCCCAGCATTTT

d_call: NA
j_call: TRBJ2-7
clone_size: NA
v_call: TRBV7-2
cdr3_aa: CASTRGTGNYEQYF
cdr3_nt: TGTGCCAGCACCCGGGGGACGGGGAACTACGAGCAGTACTTC

d_call: NA
j_call: TRBJ1-1
clone_size: NA
v_call: TRBV30
cdr3_aa: CAWSVHRRNTEAFF
cdr3_nt: TGTGCCTGGAGTGTACATAGGAGGAACACTGAAGCTTTCTTT

d_call: NA
j_call: TRBJ2-7
clone_size: NA
v_call: TRBV7-9
cdr3_aa: CASSSIGGGTNEQYF
cdr3_nt: TGTGCCAGCAGCTCCATAGGGGGAGGGACGAACGAGCAGTACTTC

d_call: NA
j_call: TRBJ1-5
clone_size: few
v_call: TRBV11-2
cdr3_aa: CASSLAAGDQPQHF
cdr3_nt: TGTGCCAGCAGCTTGGCTGCGGGGGATCAGCCCCAGCATTTT

d_call: TRBD1
j_call: TRBJ2-5
clone_size: NA
v_call: TRBV10-3
cdr3_aa: CATNSETGVRETQYF
cdr3_nt: TGTGCCACCAACTCCGAGACAGGGGTACGCGAGACCCAGTACTTC

d_call: TRBD1
j_call: TRBJ1-1
clone_size: NA
v_call: TRBV7-9
cdr3_aa: CASSSRDRERMNTEAFF
cdr3_nt: TGTGCCAGCAGCTCCCGGGACAGGGAGCGAATGAACACTGAAGCTTTCTTT

d_call: NA
j_call: TRBJ1-2
clone_size: NA
v_call: TRBV11-2
cdr3_aa: CASSTHRDMDYTF
cdr3_nt: TGTGCCAGCAGCACCCACCGGGACATGGACTACACCTTC

d_call: TRBD1
j_call: TRBJ1-5
clone_size: NA
v_call: TRBV19
cdr3_aa: CASRPGQGSTIGQPQHF
cdr3_nt: TGTGCCAGTAGACCAGGACAGGGTTCGACGATTGGTCAGCCCCAGCATTTT

d_call: NA
j_call: TRBJ1-5
clone_size: NA
v_call: TRBV5-4
cdr3_aa: CASSPGVSSNQPQHF
cdr3_nt: TGTGCCAGCAGCCCAGGGGTCTCTAGCAATCAGCCCCAGCATTTT

d_call: TRBD1
j_call: TRBJ1-2
clone_size: NA
v_call: TRBV5-1
cdr3_aa: CASTRQGHDGVYGYTF
cdr3_nt: TGCGCCAGCACGCGACAGGGGCACGATGGTGTCTATGGCTACACCTTC

d_call: NA
j_call: TRBJ2-3
clone_size: NA
v_call: TRBV5-6
cdr3_aa: CASSGQSASRTDTQYF
cdr3_nt: TGTGCCAGCAGCGGCCAGTCGGCTAGCAGGACAGATACGCAGTATTTT

d_call: NA
j_call: TRBJ1-4
clone_size: NA
v_call: TRBV6-6
cdr3_aa: CASKVPGDGEKLFF
cdr3_nt: TGTGCCAGCAAAGTGCCAGGGGACGGTGAAAAACTGTTTTTT

d_call: NA
j_call: TRBJ2-2
clone_size: NA
v_call: TRBV5-1
cdr3_aa: CASSRAGFNTGELFF
cdr3_nt: TGCGCCAGCAGCCGTGCGGGGTTTAACACCGGGGAGCTGTTTTTT

d_call: NA
j_call: TRBJ2-2
clone_size: NA
v_call: TRBV7-9
cdr3_aa: CASSPQLGGELFF
cdr3_nt: TGTGCCAGCAGCCCCCAGTTGGGCGGGGAGCTGTTTTTT

d_call: NA
j_call: TRBJ1-1
clone_size: NA
v_call: TRBV19
cdr3_aa: CASRAGPNTEAFF
cdr3_nt: TGTGCCAGTAGGGCAGGCCCGAACACTGAAGCTTTCTTT

d_call: TRBD2
j_call: TRBJ2-3
clone_size: NA
v_call: TRBV10-3
cdr3_aa: CAISLAGPTDTQYF
cdr3_nt: TGTGCCATCAGCCTAGCGGGGCCCACAGATACGCAGTATTTT

d_call: NA
j_call: TRBJ1-5
clone_size: NA
v_call: TRBV6-5
cdr3_aa: CASSYPTGPYQPQHF
cdr3_nt: TGTGCCAGCAGTTACCCAACGGGGCCTTATCAGCCCCAGCATTTT

d_call: NA
j_call: TRBJ1-4
clone_size: once
v_call: TRBV2
cdr3_aa: CASSRPDLTREKLFF
cdr3_nt: TGTGCCAGCAGTCGTCCGGACTTAACGAGAGAAAAACTGTTTTTT